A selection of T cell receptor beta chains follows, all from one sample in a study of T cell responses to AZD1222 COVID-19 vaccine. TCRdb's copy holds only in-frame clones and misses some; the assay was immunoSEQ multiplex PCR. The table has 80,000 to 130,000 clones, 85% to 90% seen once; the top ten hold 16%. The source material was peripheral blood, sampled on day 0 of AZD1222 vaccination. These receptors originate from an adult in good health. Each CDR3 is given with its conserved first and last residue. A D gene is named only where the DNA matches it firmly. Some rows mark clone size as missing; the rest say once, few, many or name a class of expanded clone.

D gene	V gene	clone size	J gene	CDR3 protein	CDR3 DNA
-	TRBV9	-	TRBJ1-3	CASSAPGMAGNTIYF	TGTGCCAGCAGCGCCCCGGGCATGGCTGGAAACACCATATATTTT
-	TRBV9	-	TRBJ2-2	CASSVVQDGGGELFF	TGTGCCAGCAGCGTAGTCCAGGATGGGGGCGGGGAGCTGTTTTTT
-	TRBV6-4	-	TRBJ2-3	CASSDSGGTDTQYF	TGTGCCAGCAGTGACTCCGGGGGCACAGATACGCAGTATTTT
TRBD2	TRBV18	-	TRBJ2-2	CASSPLGLAGGIGELFF	TGTGCCAGCTCACCACTCGGACTAGCGGGAGGCATCGGGGAGCTGTTTTTT
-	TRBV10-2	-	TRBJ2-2	CASSGTGTAHAGELFF	TGCGCCAGCAGTGGAACCGGGACGGCGCACGCCGGGGAGCTGTTTTTT
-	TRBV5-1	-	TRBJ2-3	CASSTGRSQSDTQYF	TGCGCCAGCAGCACGGGGAGGAGCCAGTCAGATACGCAGTATTTT
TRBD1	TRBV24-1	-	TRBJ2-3	CATRDRASTDTQYF	TGTGCCACCAGGGACAGGGCAAGCACAGATACGCAGTATTTT
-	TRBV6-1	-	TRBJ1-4	CASSESATNEKLFF	TGTGCCAGCAGTGAAAGTGCAACTAATGAAAAACTGTTTTTT
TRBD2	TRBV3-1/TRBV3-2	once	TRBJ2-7	CASSRAGVTYEQYF	TGTGCCAGCAGCCGAGCGGGAGTAACCTACGAGCAGTACTTC
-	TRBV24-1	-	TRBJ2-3	CATSRGIDTSTDTQYF	TGTGCCACCAGCCGCGGGATCGACACTAGCACAGATACGCAGTATTTT
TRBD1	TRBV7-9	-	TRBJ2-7	CASSPTTGAYEQYF	TGTGCCAGCAGCCCAACGACAGGGGCCTACGAGCAGTACTTC
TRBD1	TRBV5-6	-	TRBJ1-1	CASSGRDRGPRLNTEAFF	TGTGCCAGCAGCGGCCGGGACAGGGGGCCGCGCCTGAACACTGAAGCTTTCTTT
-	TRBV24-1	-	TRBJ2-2	CATTNIGAGELFF	TGTGCCACCACTAACATAGGTGCCGGGGAGCTGTTTTTT
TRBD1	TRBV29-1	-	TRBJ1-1	CSVARTGDTEAFF	TGCAGCGTCGCGCGGACAGGGGACACTGAAGCTTTCTTT